The rows below give T cell receptor beta chains drawn from one sample of a study of identical twins. TCRdb fed the 5' RACE reads into MiXCR, producing one record per CDR3 protein. The sample contains more than 600,000 distinct CDR3 sequences, roughly 18% of which appear only once. This same sample was also part of a study on T cells expressing NK-cell markers.

The sample consisted of PBMCs. These receptors were obtained from a young woman in good health. Each CDR3 is given with its conserved first and last residue. A D gene is named only where the DNA matches it firmly. Clone size is shown for a subset of rows, as once, few, many or a class of expanded clone.

d_call j_call clone_size v_call cdr3_nt cdr3_aa
TRBD2 TRBJ2-2 NA TRBV7-2 TGTGCCAGCAGCTTAGCTTCTAGCGGGAGTTCGGGGGAGCTGTTTTTT CASSLASSGSSGELFF
TRBD2 TRBJ2-7 few TRBV27 TGTGCCAGCAAGAGGGAGGGCCTCAACGAGCAGTACTTC CASKREGLNEQYF
NA TRBJ2-7 NA TRBV7-9 TGTGCCAGCAGCTCCGGAGGGACGCCCAACGAGCAGTACTTC CASSSGGTPNEQYF
NA TRBJ2-7 NA TRBV11-3 TGTGCCAGCAGCGACAACAGGGCCCCCGCACCTTACGAGCAGTACTTC CASSDNRAPAPYEQYF
NA TRBJ1-4 NA TRBV6-1 TGTGCCAGCAGCCACATCGGGGGTGGAGAAAAACTGTTTTTT CASSHIGGGEKLFF
NA TRBJ2-2 NA TRBV20-1 TGCAGTGCTAGATTGTCTAGCCGGGGGACCGGGGAGCTGTTTTTT CSARLSSRGTGELFF
NA TRBJ1-1 NA TRBV12-3/TRBV12-4 TGTGCCAGCAGTTTTGGTCGGGCCACTGAAGCTTTCTTT CASSFGRATEAFF
NA TRBJ1-1 NA TRBV29-1 TGCAGCTTTTCATTCGAGACTGAAGCTTTCTTT CSFSFETEAFF
NA TRBJ1-1 few TRBV6-1 TGTGCCAGCAGCGAATGGACGGTGAACACTGAAGCTTTCTTT CASSEWTVNTEAFF
NA TRBJ1-5 NA TRBV12-3/TRBV12-4 TGTGCCAGCAGCTTTACAGGGATCGGCAATCAGCCCCAGCATTTT CASSFTGIGNQPQHF